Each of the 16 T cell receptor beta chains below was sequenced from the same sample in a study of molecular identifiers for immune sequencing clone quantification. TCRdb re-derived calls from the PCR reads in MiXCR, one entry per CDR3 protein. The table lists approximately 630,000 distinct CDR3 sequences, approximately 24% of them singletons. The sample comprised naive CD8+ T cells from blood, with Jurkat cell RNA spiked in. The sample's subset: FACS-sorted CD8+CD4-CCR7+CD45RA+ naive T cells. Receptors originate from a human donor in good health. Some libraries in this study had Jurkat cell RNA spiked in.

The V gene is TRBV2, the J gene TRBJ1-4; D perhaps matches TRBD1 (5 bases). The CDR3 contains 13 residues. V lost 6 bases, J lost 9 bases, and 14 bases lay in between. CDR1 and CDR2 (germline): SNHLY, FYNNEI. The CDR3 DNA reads TGTGCCAGCAGGGGTCGGGACCTTAAAAAACTGTTTTTT. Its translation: CASRGRDLKKLFF. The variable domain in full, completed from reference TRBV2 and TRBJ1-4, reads EPEVTQTPSHQVTQMGQEVILRCVPISNHLYFYWYRQILGQKVEFLVSFYNNEISEKSEIFDDQFSVERPDGSNFTLKIRSTKLEDSAMYFCASRGRDLKKLFFGSGTQLSVL.

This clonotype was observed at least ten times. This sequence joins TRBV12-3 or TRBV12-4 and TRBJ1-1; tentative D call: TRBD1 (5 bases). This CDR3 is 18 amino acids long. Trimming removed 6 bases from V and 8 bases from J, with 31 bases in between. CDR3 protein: CASRSPTSPLAGPYEAFF. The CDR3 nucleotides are TGTGCCAGCAGGTCCCCGACCAGCCCTCTGGCAGGGCCCTACGAAGCTTTCTTT.

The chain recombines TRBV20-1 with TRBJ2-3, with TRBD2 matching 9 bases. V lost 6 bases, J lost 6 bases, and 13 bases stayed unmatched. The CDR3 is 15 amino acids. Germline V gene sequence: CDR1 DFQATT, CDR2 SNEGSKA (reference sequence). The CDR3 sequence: CSAQVLAGVGDTQYF. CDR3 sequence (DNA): TGCAGTGCCCAAGTTTTAGCGGGGGTGGGGGATACGCAGTATTTT.

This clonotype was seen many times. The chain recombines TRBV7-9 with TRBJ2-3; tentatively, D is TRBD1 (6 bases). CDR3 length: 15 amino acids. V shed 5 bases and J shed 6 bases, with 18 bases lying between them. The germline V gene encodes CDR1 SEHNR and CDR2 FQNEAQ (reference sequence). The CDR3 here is CASSIRDTGPDTQYF. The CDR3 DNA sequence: TGTGCCAGCAGCATCCGGGACACAGGTCCGGATACGCAGTATTTT.

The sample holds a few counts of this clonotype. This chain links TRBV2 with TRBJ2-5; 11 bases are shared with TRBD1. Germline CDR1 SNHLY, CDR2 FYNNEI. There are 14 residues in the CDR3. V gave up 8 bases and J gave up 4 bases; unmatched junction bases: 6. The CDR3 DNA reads TGTGCCAGCGGACAGGGGGCATTTGGAGAGACCCAGTACTTC. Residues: CASGQGAFGETQYF.

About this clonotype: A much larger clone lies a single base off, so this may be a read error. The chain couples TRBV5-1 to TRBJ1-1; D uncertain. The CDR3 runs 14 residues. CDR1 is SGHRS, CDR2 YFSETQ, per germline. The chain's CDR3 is CVSSPFDIDTEAFF. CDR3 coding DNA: TGCGTCAGCAGCCCATTCGACATTGACACTGAAGCTTTCTTT.

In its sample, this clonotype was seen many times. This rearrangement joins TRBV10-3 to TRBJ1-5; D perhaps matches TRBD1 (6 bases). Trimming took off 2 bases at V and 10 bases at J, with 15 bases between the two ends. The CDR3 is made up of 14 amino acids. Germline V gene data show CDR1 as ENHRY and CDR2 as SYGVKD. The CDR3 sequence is CAISEPGEQSPQHF. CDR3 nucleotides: TGTGCCATCAGTGAGCCAGGGGAACAGAGCCCCCAGCATTTT.

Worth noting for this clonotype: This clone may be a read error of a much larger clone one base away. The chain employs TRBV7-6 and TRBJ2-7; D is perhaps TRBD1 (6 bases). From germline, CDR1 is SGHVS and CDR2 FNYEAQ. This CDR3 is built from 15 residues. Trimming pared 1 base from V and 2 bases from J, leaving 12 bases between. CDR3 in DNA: TGTGCCAGCAGCTTAGGGACAGCTACCGCCTACGAGCAGTACTTC. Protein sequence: CASSLGTATAYEQYF.

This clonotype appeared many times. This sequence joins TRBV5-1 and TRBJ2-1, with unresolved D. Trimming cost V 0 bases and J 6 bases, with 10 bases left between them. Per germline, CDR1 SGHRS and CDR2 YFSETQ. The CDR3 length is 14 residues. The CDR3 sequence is CASSLGPQPNEQFF. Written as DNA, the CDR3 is TGCGCCAGCAGCTTGGGGCCCCAACCCAATGAGCAGTTCTTC.

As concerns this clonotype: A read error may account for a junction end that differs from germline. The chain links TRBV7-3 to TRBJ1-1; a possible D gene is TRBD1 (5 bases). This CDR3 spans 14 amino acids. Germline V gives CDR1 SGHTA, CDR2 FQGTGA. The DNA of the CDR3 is TGTGCCTGCAGCCCGTCGACAGTTAACACTGAAGCTTTCTTT. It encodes CACSPSTVNTEAFF.

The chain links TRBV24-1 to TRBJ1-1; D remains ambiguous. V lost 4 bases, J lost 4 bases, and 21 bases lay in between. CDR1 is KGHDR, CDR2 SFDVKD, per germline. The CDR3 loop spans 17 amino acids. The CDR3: CATSEDTFWDMSTEAFF. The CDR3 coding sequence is TGTGCCACCAGTGAAGACACCTTCTGGGATATGAGCACTGAAGCTTTCTTT.

The CDR3 reads CASSLGWGVGQGLGTEAFF. The CDR3, as DNA: TGCGCCAGCAGCTTGGGGTGGGGGGTTGGACAGGGGCTTGGAACTGAAGCTTTCTTT. The V and J genes are TRBV5-1 and TRBJ1-1; 9 nucleotides align to TRBD1. The ends lost 0 bases at V and 5 bases at J; junction bases unmatched: 17. Germline CDR1 and CDR2: SGHRS and YFSETQ. The CDR3 is made up of 19 amino acids.

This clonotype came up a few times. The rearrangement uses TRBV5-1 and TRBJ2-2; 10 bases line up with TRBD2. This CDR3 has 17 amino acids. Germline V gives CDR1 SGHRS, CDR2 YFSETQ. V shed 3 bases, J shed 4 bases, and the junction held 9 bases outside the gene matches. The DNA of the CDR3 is TGCGCCAGCAGCTGGGCTAGCGGGAGTTTATCCACCGGGGAGCTGTTTTTT. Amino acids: CASSWASGSLSTGELFF.

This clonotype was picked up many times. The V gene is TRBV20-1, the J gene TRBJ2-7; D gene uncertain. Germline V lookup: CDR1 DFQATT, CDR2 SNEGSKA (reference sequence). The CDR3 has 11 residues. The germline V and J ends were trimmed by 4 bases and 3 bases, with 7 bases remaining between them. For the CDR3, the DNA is TGCAGTGCTATTCCAGTCTACGAGCAGTACTTC. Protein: CSAIPVYEQYF.

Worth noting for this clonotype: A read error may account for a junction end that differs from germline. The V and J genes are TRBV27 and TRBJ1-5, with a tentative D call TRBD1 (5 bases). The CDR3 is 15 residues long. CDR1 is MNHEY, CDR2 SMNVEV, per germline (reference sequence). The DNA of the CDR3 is TGTGCCAGCAGTCCCGGGACCCTGCGGAATCCGCCCCAGCATTTT. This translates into CASSPGTLRNPPQHF.

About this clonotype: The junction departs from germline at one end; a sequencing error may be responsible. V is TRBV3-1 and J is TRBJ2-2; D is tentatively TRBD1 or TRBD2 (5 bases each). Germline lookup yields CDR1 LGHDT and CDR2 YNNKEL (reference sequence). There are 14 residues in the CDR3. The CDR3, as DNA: TGTGCCAGCAGCGACAGACGGAACACCGGGGAGCTGTCTTTT. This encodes CASSDRRNTGELSF.